This T cell receptor beta chain stems from a study of T cell responses to AZD1222 COVID-19 vaccine. Study-wide results and caveats: Rises in breadth and depth of Spike-specific TCRs came after two AZD1222 doses. There were repertoire samples only from the period after the peak T cell response.

Clones were read by immunoSEQ multiplex PCR, and TCRdb kept only the in-frame ones, dropping some. The table shows roughly 70,000 clones, with 80% to 90% occurring only once. Germline-derived CDR1 and CDR2 are MNHNY and SVGAGI (reference sequence). This CDR3 comprises 15 residues. V was pared by 6 bases and J by 2 bases, with 6 bases of the junction left unmatched. A remark on this clone: The antigen remains unidentified.

This TCR was recovered from an adult who received the AZD1222 COVID-19 vaccine. The chain carries TRBV6-6 and TRBJ1-5, with 8 bases aligning to TRBD1. The specimen was peripheral blood, collected 28 days after the second AZD1222 dose. In nucleotides, the CDR3 is TGTGCCAGCAGGAAGGACAGGGTTGGCAATCAGCCCCAGCATTTT. Translated, it gives CASRKDRVGNQPQHF.